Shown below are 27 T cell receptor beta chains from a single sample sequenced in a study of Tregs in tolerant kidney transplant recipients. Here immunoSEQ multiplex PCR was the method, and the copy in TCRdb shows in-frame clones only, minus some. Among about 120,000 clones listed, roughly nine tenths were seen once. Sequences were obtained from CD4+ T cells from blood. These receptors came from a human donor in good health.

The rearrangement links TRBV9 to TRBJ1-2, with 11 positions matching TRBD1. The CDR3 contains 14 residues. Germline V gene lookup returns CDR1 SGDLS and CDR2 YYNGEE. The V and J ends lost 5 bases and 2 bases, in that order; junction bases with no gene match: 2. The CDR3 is CASRGQGANYGYTF. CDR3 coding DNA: TGTGCCAGCAGAGGACAGGGGGCCAACTATGGCTACACCTTC. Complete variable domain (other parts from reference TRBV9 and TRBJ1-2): DSGVTQTPKHLITATGQRVTLRCSPRSGDLSVYWYQQSLDQGLQFLIQYYNGEERAKGNILERFSAQQFPDLHSELNLSSLELGDSALYFCASRGQGANYGYTFGSGTRLTVV.

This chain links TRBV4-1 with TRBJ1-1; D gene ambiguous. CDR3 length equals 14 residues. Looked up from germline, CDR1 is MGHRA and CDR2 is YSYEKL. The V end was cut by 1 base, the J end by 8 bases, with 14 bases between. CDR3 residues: CASSQGVSAGEAFF. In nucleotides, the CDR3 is TGCGCCAGCAGCCAAGGGGTTTCGGCAGGAGAAGCTTTCTTT.

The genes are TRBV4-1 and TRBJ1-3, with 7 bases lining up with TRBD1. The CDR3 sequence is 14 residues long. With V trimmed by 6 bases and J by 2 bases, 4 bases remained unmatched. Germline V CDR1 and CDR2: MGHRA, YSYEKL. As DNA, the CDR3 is TGCGCCAGCAGAGACGACAGGGCTGGAAACACCATATATTTT. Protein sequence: CASRDDRAGNTIYF.

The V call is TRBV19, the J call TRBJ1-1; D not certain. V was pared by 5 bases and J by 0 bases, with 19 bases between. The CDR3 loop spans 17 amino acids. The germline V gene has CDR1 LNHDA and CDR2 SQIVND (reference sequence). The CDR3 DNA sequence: TGTGCCAGTAGTCCCCTGGAGGGCTGGAATATGAACACTGAAGCTTTCTTT. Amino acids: CASSPLEGWNMNTEAFF.

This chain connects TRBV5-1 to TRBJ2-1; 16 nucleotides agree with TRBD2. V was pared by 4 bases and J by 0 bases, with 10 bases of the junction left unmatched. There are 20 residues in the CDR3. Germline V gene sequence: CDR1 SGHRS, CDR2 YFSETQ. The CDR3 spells CASSHFGTSGRGASYNEQFF. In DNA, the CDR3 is TGCGCCAGCAGCCATTTCGGGACTAGCGGGAGGGGGGCCTCCTACAATGAGCAGTTCTTC.

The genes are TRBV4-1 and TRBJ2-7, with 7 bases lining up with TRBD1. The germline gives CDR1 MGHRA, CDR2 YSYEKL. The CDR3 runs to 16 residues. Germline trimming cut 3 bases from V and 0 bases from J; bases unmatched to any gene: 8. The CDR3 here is CASSQSTGFSSYEQYF. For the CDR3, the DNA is TGCGCCAGCAGCCAGTCGACAGGGTTCAGCTCCTACGAGCAGTACTTC.

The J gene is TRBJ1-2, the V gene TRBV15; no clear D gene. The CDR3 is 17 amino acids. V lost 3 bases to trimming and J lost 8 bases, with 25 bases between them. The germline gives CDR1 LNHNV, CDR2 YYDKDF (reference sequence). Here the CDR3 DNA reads TGTGCCACCAGCAGGGCCCTCAGAGGGTCGAACGAAATAGGCTACACCTTC. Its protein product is CATSRALRGSNEIGYTF.

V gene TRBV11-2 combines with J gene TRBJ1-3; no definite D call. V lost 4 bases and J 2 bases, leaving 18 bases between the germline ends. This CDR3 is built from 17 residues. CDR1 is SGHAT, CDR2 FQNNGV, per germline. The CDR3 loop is CASSSHWGRRTGNTIYF. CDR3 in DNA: TGTGCCAGCAGCTCCCACTGGGGTAGGAGGACTGGAAACACCATATATTTT.

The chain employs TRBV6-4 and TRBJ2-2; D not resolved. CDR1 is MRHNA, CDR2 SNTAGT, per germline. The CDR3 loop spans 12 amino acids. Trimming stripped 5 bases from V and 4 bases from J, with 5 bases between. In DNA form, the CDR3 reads TGTGCCAGCAGTTCATTCACCGGGGAGCTGTTTTTT. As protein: CASSSFTGELFF.

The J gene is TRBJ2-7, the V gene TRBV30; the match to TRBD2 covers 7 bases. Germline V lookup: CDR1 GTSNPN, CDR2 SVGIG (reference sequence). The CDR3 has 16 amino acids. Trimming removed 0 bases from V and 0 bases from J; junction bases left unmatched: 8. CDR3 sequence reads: CAWSVSPGGSSYEQYF. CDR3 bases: TGTGCCTGGAGTGTAAGTCCTGGCGGGAGCTCCTACGAGCAGTACTTC.

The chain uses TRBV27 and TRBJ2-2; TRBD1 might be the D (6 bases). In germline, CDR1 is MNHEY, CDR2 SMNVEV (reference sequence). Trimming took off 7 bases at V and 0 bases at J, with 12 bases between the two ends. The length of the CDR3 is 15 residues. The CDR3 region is CASKKWDTNTGELFF. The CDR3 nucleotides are TGTGCCAGCAAAAAATGGGACACGAACACCGGGGAGCTGTTTTTT.

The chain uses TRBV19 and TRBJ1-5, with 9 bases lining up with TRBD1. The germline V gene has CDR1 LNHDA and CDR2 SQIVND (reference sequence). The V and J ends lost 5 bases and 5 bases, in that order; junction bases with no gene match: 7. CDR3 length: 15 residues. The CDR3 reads CASSAYRGPDQPQHF. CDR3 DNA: TGTGCCAGTAGTGCGTACAGGGGGCCGGATCAGCCCCAGCATTTT. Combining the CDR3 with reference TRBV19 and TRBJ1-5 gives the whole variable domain DGGITQSPKYLFRKEGQNVTLSCEQNLNHDAMYWYRQDPGQGLRLIYYSQIVNDFQKGDIAEGYSVSREKKESFPLTVTSAQKNPTAFYLCASSAYRGPDQPQHFGDGTRLSIL.

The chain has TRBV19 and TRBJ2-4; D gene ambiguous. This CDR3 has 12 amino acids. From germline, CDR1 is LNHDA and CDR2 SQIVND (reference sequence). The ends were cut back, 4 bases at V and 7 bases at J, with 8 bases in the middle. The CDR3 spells CASSTARNIQYF. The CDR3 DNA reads TGTGCCAGTAGTACGGCCAGGAACATTCAGTACTTC.

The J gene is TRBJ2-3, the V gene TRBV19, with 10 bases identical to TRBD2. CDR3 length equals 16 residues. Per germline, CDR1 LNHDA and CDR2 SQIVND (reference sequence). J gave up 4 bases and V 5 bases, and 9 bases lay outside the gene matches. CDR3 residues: CASSAASGGGADTQYF. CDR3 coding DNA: TGTGCCAGTAGTGCGGCCAGCGGGGGGGGTGCAGATACGCAGTATTTT.

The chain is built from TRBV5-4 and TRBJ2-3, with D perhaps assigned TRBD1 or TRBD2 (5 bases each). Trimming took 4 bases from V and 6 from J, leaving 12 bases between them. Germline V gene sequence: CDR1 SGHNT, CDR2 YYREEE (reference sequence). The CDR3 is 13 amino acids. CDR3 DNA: TGTGCCAGCAGCCCGGGGACGACGGATACGCAGTATTTT. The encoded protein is CASSPGTTDTQYF.

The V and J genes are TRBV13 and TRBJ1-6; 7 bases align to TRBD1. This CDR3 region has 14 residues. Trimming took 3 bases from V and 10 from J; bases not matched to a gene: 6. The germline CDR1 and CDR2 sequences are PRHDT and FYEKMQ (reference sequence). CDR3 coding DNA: TGTGCCAGCAGCTTCCGACAGGGTGAATCACCCCTCCACTTT. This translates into CASSFRQGESPLHF.

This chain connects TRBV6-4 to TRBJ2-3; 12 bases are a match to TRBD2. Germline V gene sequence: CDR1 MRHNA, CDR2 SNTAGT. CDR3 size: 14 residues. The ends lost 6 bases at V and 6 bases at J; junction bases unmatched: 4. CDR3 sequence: CASSAGTSGDTQYF. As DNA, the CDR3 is TGTGCCAGCAGCGCCGGGACTAGCGGGGATACGCAGTATTTT.

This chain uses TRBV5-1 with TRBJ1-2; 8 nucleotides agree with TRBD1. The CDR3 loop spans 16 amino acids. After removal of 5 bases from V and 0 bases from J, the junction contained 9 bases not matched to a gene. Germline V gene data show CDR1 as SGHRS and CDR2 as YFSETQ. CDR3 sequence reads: CASSWTGTGANYGYTF. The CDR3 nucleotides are TGCGCCAGCAGTTGGACCGGGACAGGAGCTAACTATGGCTACACCTTC.

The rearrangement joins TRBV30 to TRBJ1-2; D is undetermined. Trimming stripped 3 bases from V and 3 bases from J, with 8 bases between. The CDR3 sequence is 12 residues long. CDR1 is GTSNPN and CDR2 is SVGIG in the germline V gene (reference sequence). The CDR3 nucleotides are TGTGCCTGGAGGAGGATGGACTATGGCTACACCTTC. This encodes CAWRRMDYGYTF.

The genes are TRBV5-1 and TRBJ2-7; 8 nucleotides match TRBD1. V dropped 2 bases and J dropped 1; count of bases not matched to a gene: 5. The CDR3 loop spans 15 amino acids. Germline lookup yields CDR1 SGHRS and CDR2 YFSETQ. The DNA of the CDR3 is TGCGCCAGCAGCTTAACCGGGACAGGTTCCTACGAGCAGTACTTC. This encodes CASSLTGTGSYEQYF.

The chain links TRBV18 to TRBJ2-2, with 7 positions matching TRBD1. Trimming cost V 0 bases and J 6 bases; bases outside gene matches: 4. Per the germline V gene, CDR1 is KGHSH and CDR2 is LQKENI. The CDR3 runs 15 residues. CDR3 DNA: TGTGCCAGCTCACCACCGGGACAGACCCCCGGGGAGCTGTTTTTT. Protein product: CASSPPGQTPGELFF.

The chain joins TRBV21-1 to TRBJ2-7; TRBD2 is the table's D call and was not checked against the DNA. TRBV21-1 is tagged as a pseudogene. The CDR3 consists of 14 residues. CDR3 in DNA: TGTGCCAGCAGCAAACGCCGGTTTGACTACGAGCAGTACTTC. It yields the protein CASSKRRFDYEQYF.

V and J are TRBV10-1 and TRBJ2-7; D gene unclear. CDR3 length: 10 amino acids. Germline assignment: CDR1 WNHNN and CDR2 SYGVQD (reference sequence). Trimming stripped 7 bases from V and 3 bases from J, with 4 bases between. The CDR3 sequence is CASKRYEQYF. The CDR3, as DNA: TGCGCCAGCAAACGCTACGAGCAGTACTTC.

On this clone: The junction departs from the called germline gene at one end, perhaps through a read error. Written as DNA, the CDR3 is TGCGCCAGCAGACGGGGAACGGGAAACTCCGACGAGCAGTACTTC. It codes for CASRRGTGNSDEQYF. The gene calls are TRBV5-1 and TRBJ2-7; D might be TRBD2 (5 bases). The CDR3 runs 15 residues. CDR1 SGHRS and CDR2 YFSETQ come from the germline V gene.

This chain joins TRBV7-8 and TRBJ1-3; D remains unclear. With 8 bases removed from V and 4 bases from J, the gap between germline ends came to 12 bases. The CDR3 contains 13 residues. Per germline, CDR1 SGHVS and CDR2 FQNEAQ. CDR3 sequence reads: CASSWRSGNTIYF. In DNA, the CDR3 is TGTGCCAGCTCCTGGAGGTCCGGAAACACCATATATTTT. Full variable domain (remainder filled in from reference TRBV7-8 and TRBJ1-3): GAGVSQSPRYKVAKRGQDVALRCDPISGHVSLFWYQQALGQGPEFLTYFQNEAQLDKSGLPSDRFFAERPEGSVSTLKIQRTQQEDSAVYLCASSWRSGNTIYFGEGSWLTVV.

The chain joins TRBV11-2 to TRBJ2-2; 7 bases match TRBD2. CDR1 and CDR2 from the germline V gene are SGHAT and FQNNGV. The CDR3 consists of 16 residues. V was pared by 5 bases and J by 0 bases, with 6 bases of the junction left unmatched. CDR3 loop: CASSHGGYANTGELFF. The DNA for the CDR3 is TGTGCCAGCAGCCACGGGGGGTACGCGAACACCGGGGAGCTGTTTTTT.

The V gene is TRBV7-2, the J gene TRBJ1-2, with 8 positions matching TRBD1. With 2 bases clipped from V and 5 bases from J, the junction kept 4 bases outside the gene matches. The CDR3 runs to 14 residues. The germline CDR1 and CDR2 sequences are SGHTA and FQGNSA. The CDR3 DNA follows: TGTGCCAGCAGCTTAAGGACAGGGTGGTATGGCTACACCTTC. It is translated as CASSLRTGWYGYTF. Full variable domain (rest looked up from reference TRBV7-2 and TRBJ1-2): GAGVSQSPSNKVTEKGKDVELRCDPISGHTALYWYRQSLGQGLEFLIYFQGNSAPDKSGLPSDRFSAERTGGSVSTLTIQRTQQEDSAVYLCASSLRTGWYGYTFGSGTRLTVV.